This T cell receptor beta chain was identified during a study of blood T cell repertoires in COVID-19. On the study more broadly: Sources were T cells, B-cell-depleted T cells, or PBMCs; the material itself was cDNA or gDNA.

In the source study's methods: Researchers report that nucleated cell counts were estimated from reference gene primer amplification. The assay was immunoSEQ multiplex PCR, and TCRdb's table has in-frame clones only and misses some. The V and J calls and clone size come from that table; D and trimming were worked out from the DNA. The sample includes approximately 31,000 clones, around 90% of them seen just once. This clone was recorded only once. CDR3 size: 16 residues. Germline values: CDR1 MRHNA, CDR2 SNTAGT. Trimming cost V 0 bases and J 1 base; bases outside gene matches: 4. The V gene is TRBV6-4, the J gene TRBJ1-1, with 8 bases aligning to TRBD1. The material sequenced was peripheral blood. The source is a man between 60 and 75 years old with active COVID-19. CDR3 sequence: CASSDSTGTGNTEAFF. CDR3 DNA: TGTGCCAGCAGTGACTCGACCGGGACAGGGAACACTGAAGCTTTCTTT.